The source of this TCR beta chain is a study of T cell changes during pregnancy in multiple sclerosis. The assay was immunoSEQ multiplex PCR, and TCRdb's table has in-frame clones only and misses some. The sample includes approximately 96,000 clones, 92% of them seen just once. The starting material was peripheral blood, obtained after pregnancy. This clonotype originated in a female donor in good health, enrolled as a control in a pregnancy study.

The CDR3 DNA follows: TGTGCCAGCAGCTTAGTTGTGGGACAGGGGCTCGAGCAGTACTTC. Its protein product is CASSLVVGQGLEQYF. This chain connects TRBV7-2 to TRBJ2-7; 10 positions match TRBD1. The J segment lost 6 bases and the V segment lost 1 base, leaving 6 bases of the junction unmatched. CDR3 length: 15 amino acids. The germline gives CDR1 SGHTA, CDR2 FQGNSA.